Below, 17 T cell receptor beta chains from the same sample are listed, as sequenced in a study of shared clonotypes between healthy human individuals. Some clones are missing from TCRdb's copy, which holds only in-frame ones; the method was immunoSEQ multiplex PCR. The sample has about 2,200,000 clones; more than 85% are singletons. CD45RO negativity and positive selection for CCR7 defined naive CD8 cells, a population that excluded terminally differentiated effector memory CD45RA+ cells. Source material: naive CD8+ T cells from PBMCs. The receptor set was obtained from a man aged 18 to 35 in good health. Some clones in this sample may be carry-over from other donors' samples.

The rearrangement uses TRBV11-2 and TRBJ2-4, with D perhaps assigned TRBD1 or TRBD2 (6 bases each). Trimming cost V 5 bases and J 11 bases, with 16 bases left between them. Per the germline V gene, CDR1 is SGHAT and CDR2 is FQNNGV. CDR3 size: 13 residues. The CDR3 region is CASSITLGGLQYF. Written as DNA, the CDR3 is TGTGCCAGCAGCATAACGCTTGGGGGGCTTCAGTACTTC.

V gene TRBV28 combines with J gene TRBJ2-5; D may be TRBD1 (6 bases). The ends were cut back, 5 bases at V and 2 bases at J, with 15 bases in the middle. Germline lookup yields CDR1 MDHEN and CDR2 SYDVKM. The CDR3 is 15 residues long. CDR3 loop: CASSRAWTAQETQYF. CDR3 DNA: TGTGCCAGCAGTAGGGCCTGGACAGCTCAAGAGACCCAGTACTTC.

Note on this clone: This same CDR3 is encoded by further DNA sequences in the sample. The V and J genes are TRBV5-1 and TRBJ2-5; the match to TRBD1 covers 9 bases. V shed 0 bases and J 5 bases; nucleotides not matched to a gene: 5. Germline V gene sequence: CDR1 SGHRS, CDR2 YFSETQ. This CDR3 has 15 amino acids. The CDR3 loop is CASSLGQGGSETQYF. The CDR3 coding sequence is TGCGCCAGCAGCTTGGGACAGGGGGGCTCGGAGACCCAGTACTTC.

V usage is TRBV5-4 and J usage is TRBJ2-7; TRBD2 matches at 8 bases. Unmatched junction bases numbered 8, after V lost 1 base and J lost 2 bases. Looked up from germline, CDR1 is SGHNT and CDR2 is YYREEE (reference sequence). The CDR3 contains 16 residues. The CDR3 nucleotides are TGTGCCAGCAGCTTGAAGCGGGAGTTAAGGACCTACGAGCAGTACTTC. Its protein product is CASSLKRELRTYEQYF.

V is TRBV5-6 and J is TRBJ1-3; possibly TRBD1 for D (5 bases). The CDR3 loop spans 15 amino acids. Germline values: CDR1 SGHDT, CDR2 YYEEEE. Trimming cost V 4 bases and J 3 bases, with 14 bases left between them. The DNA of the CDR3 is TGTGCCAGCAGCCCGGGACTATGGGGTGGAAACACCATATATTTT. As protein: CASSPGLWGGNTIYF.

A word on this clone: Within the sample, other DNA sequences also encode this same CDR3. CDR3 protein: CASSLRQPNEQFF. The CDR3 region has the DNA TGTGCCAGCAGTTTAAGGCAGCCCAATGAGCAGTTCTTC. This chain joins TRBV27 and TRBJ2-1, with D uncertain. V lost 2 bases and J lost 6, with 8 bases in between. CDR1 and CDR2 from the germline V gene are MNHEY and SMNVEV (reference sequence). This CDR3 region has 13 residues.

This rearrangement joins TRBV28 to TRBJ2-2; D uncertain. Germline V lookup: CDR1 MDHEN, CDR2 SYDVKM. This CDR3 is 12 amino acids long. V was clipped by 7 bases and J by 4 bases, with 7 bases between them. CDR3 protein: CASTSGTGELFF. The CDR3 DNA reads as TGTGCCAGCACTTCGGGCACCGGGGAGCTGTTTTTT.

The V and J genes are TRBV27 and TRBJ2-1; 8 positions match TRBD1. The V segment lost 5 bases and the J segment 6 bases; nucleotides outside the gene matches: 9. Germline V gene data show CDR1 as MNHEY and CDR2 as SMNVEV (reference sequence). CDR3 length equals 15 residues. CDR3 sequence (DNA): TGTGCCAGCAGTGCCCCCTCCAGGGGGCCCAATGAGCAGTTCTTC. It translates to CASSAPSRGPNEQFF.

V and J are TRBV19 and TRBJ2-6; 9 bases align to TRBD1. CDR3 size: 17 residues. The trim removed 3 bases at V and 1 base at J, leaving 4 bases unmatched. CDR1 LNHDA and CDR2 SQIVND come from the germline V gene (reference sequence). CDR3 loop: CASSIRDRESGANVLTF. In nucleotides, the CDR3 is TGTGCCAGTAGTATCCGGGACAGGGAGTCTGGGGCCAACGTCCTGACTTTC.

J is TRBJ2-7 and V is TRBV30; perhaps D is TRBD1 or TRBD2 (5 bases each). This CDR3 spans 13 amino acids. Germline V gene sequence: CDR1 GTSNPN, CDR2 SVGIG (reference sequence). V was clipped by 3 bases and J by 7 bases, with 16 bases between them. The CDR3 loop is CAWRDSGILEQYF. DNA for the CDR3: TGTGCCTGGAGGGACTCAGGGATATTGGAGCAGTACTTC.

V is TRBV5-6 and J is TRBJ2-1; weak D call: TRBD2 (6 bases). Germline CDR1 SGHDT, CDR2 YYEEEE. CDR3 length: 13 amino acids. Trimming cost V 0 bases and J 7 bases, with 8 bases left between them. The CDR3 DNA sequence: TGTGCCAGCAGCTTGGAGGAGGGAAATGAGCAGTTCTTC. Residues: CASSLEEGNEQFF.

J is TRBJ2-2 and V is TRBV9; D possibly corresponds to TRBD2 (5 bases). Trimming left V 3 bases short and J 5 bases short, with 17 bases between. The CDR3 is 16 residues long. The germline CDR1 and CDR2 sequences are SGDLS and YYNGEE. The CDR3 region has the DNA TGTGCCAGCAGCGGATCCAGAGGGAGAAGTACCGGGGAGCTGTTTTTT. It yields the protein CASSGSRGRSTGELFF.

This rearrangement joins TRBV28 to TRBJ2-7; the match to TRBD2 covers 7 bases. The ends lost 6 bases at V and 1 base at J; junction bases unmatched: 9. The CDR3 contains 15 residues. Germline V gives CDR1 MDHEN, CDR2 SYDVKM. Here the CDR3 reads CASSSPRDYSYEQYF. The CDR3 bases are TGTGCCAGCAGCTCCCCCCGGGACTATTCCTACGAGCAGTACTTC.

The chain couples TRBV5-4 to TRBJ1-1, with D possibly being TRBD1 (5 bases). CDR3 length equals 14 residues. Trimming removed 10 bases at V and 0 bases at J, with 16 bases between. Germline CDR1 reads SGHNT; CDR2 reads YYREEE (reference sequence). The CDR3 DNA reads as TGTGCCGCGGGGGGTGGCAGGGTGAACACTGAAGCTTTCTTT. Its translation is CAAGGGRVNTEAFF.

V is TRBV9 and J is TRBJ1-1; 8 bases map to TRBD1. Germline CDR1 and CDR2: SGDLS and YYNGEE. The V segment lost 3 bases and the J segment 0 bases; nucleotides outside the gene matches: 4. The CDR3 extends over 15 amino acids. The CDR3 DNA reads as TGTGCCAGCAGCGAAACAGGGGGGGTGAACACTGAAGCTTTCTTT. It is translated as CASSETGGVNTEAFF.

This chain joins TRBV27 and TRBJ2-5; no clear D. Germline-derived CDR1 and CDR2 are MNHEY and SMNVEV (reference sequence). Between the trimmed V and J ends, which lost 2 bases and 1 base, there was a span of 14 bases. This CDR3 region has 16 residues. The CDR3 protein is CASSLGAGLSQETQYF. Written as DNA, the CDR3 is TGTGCCAGCAGTTTAGGAGCAGGCCTTTCCCAAGAGACCCAGTACTTC.

The V call is TRBV11-2, the J call TRBJ1-1; D is unresolved. Per the germline V gene, CDR1 is SGHAT and CDR2 is FQNNGV. V dropped 3 bases and J dropped 4 bases, with 6 bases sitting between them. CDR3 length equals 12 residues. CDR3 coding DNA: TGTGCCAGCAGCTTTACGGGCACTGAAGCTTTCTTT. Translated: CASSFTGTEAFF.